The rows below give T cell receptor beta chains drawn from one sample of a study of blood T cell repertoires in COVID-19. Profiled with immunoSEQ multiplex PCR; TCRdb holds only in-frame clones, not every one. The sample has almost 200,000 clones, roughly nine tenths seen once. The sample comprised peripheral blood. Source of these receptors: a woman aged 65 to 85 with acute or convalescent COVID-19. The CDR3 runs from the conserved cysteine through the conserved F or W. Fields, in order: D gene, J gene, clone size, V gene, CDR3 protein, CDR3 DNA. The D gene is left open where the match is weak. Only some rows state a clone size, as once, few, many or a class for expanded clones.

TRBD1	TRBJ1-1	once	TRBV10-3	CAISTLGQVTEAFF	TGTGCCATCAGTACCCTAGGACAGGTCACTGAAGCTTTCTTT
.	TRBJ2-2	.	TRBV3-1/TRBV3-2	CASSQARGTGELFF	TGTGCCAGCAGCCAAGCTAGGGGCACCGGGGAGCTGTTTTTT
.	TRBJ1-5	.	TRBV5-5	CASSFAGDRNQPQHF	TGTGCCAGCAGCTTCGCAGGGGACCGCAATCAGCCCCAGCATTTT
.	TRBJ2-5	.	TRBV4-2	CASSQDTGGGGGETQYF	TGTGCCAGCAGCCAAGATACGGGGGGCGGTGGAGGAGAGACCCAGTACTTC
TRBD2	TRBJ2-3	.	TRBV29-1	CSVERAGRTDTQYF	TGCAGCGTTGAACGAGCGGGGCGCACAGATACGCAGTATTTT
.	TRBJ1-1	.	TRBV19	CASSLREVSTEAFF	TGTGCCAGTAGTCTCCGGGAAGTTTCGACAGAAGCTTTCTTT
.	TRBJ1-2	.	TRBV2	CASIIGGGDGYTF	TGTGCCAGCATCATCGGAGGAGGGGATGGCTACACCTTC
.	TRBJ1-5	.	TRBV19	CASSIGGGQPQHF	TGTGCCAGTAGTATAGGGGGAGGTCAGCCCCAGCATTTT
.	TRBJ1-1	few	TRBV6-5	CASGGGSFTEAFF	TGTGCCAGCGGGGGGGGGAGTTTTACTGAAGCTTTCTTT
.	TRBJ2-4	.	TRBV10-3	CAISEESGAKNIQYF	TGTGCCATCAGTGAAGAGTCGGGAGCCAAAAACATTCAGTACTTC
.	TRBJ1-1	few	TRBV5-1	CASSLASLNTEAFF	TGCGCCAGCAGCTTGGCCTCCCTCAACACTGAAGCTTTCTTT
.	TRBJ2-1	.	TRBV11-2	CASSQGWSSYNEQFF	TGTGCCAGCAGTCAGGGATGGAGCTCCTACAATGAGCAGTTCTTC
.	TRBJ1-6	once	TRBV19	CASTTIGLNSPLHF	TGTGCCAGTACGACAATCGGACTGAATTCACCCCTCCACTTT
TRBD1	TRBJ1-6	.	TRBV11-2	CASSLDPRGLVGSPLHF	TGTGCCAGCAGCTTAGATCCCAGGGGGCTCGTAGGGTCACCCCTCCACTTT
TRBD2	TRBJ2-7	.	TRBV2	CASTPGGSYYEQYF	TGTGCCAGCACCCCCGGGGGGAGTTATTACGAGCAGTACTTC
.	TRBJ2-7	.	TRBV5-5	CASSLAPDRLAVQYF	TGTGCCAGCAGCTTAGCCCCCGACAGGTTAGCTGTGCAGTACTTC
.	TRBJ2-3	.	TRBV19	CASSISLHAADTQYF	TGTGCCAGTAGTATAAGCTTACATGCGGCAGATACGCAGTATTTT
.	TRBJ1-2	.	TRBV6-5	CASSPTGFYGYTF	TGTGCCAGCAGCCCCACGGGTTTCTATGGCTACACCTTC
.	TRBJ1-5	.	TRBV19	CASRIQEKSNQPQHF	TGTGCCAGTAGAATACAGGAAAAAAGCAATCAGCCCCAGCATTTT
.	TRBJ2-7	.	TRBV5-1	CASSLDPFSGQYF	TGCGCCAGCAGCTTGGATCCCTTTTCAGGGCAGTACTTC
TRBD1	TRBJ1-1	.	TRBV5-1	CASSSSGQGGTEAFF	TGCGCCAGCAGCTCTTCTGGACAGGGAGGCACTGAAGCTTTCTTT
TRBD2	TRBJ2-6	.	TRBV4-1	CASSQDPGGGFSGANVLTF	TGCGCCAGCAGCCAAGATCCCGGGGGGGGCTTCTCTGGGGCCAACGTCCTGACTTTC
.	TRBJ1-1	.	TRBV7-9	CASIPLWRGTEAFF	TGTGCCAGCATCCCCCTATGGAGGGGCACTGAAGCTTTCTTT
.	TRBJ1-1	.	TRBV7-2	CASSDLGGNTEAFF	TGTGCCAGCAGCGATCTGGGGGGGAACACTGAAGCTTTCTTT
TRBD1	TRBJ1-2	few	TRBV18	CASSPEALRTGDGYTF	TGTGCCAGCTCACCAGAGGCCCTAAGGACAGGGGATGGCTACACCTTC
.	TRBJ2-1	.	TRBV10-3	CAISDPDLLVVGPGEDNEQFF	TGTGCCATCAGTGATCCAGACTTACTGGTCGTAGGGCCGGGGGAAGACAATGAGCAGTTCTTC
TRBD1	TRBJ2-7	.	TRBV7-9	CASSSYSGTGRIYEQYF	TGTGCCAGCAGCAGCTATTCCGGGACAGGTAGGATCTACGAGCAGTACTTC
TRBD2	TRBJ2-5	once	TRBV5-4	CASSSGLAGPAMTQYF	TGTGCCAGCAGCTCCGGACTAGCGGGGCCCGCAATGACCCAGTACTTC
TRBD2	TRBJ2-1	once	TRBV18	CASSPLGGGRATYNEQFF	TGTGCCAGCTCACCGCTCGGGGGCGGGAGGGCAACGTACAATGAGCAGTTCTTC
TRBD1	TRBJ1-2	.	TRBV6-5	CASTRDSYLSGYTF	TGTGCCAGCACCAGGGACAGCTACTTGAGTGGCTACACCTTC
.	TRBJ2-7	.	TRBV27	CASSLSRQHGEQYF	TGTGCCAGCAGTTTATCGCGGCAGCATGGCGAGCAGTACTTC
TRBD1	TRBJ1-2	few	TRBV29-1	CSATDRYYGYTF	TGCAGCGCTACGGACAGGTACTATGGCTACACCTTC
.	TRBJ2-5	few	TRBV5-1	CASSPGVAAWETQYF	TGCGCCAGCAGCCCCGGGGTAGCGGCGTGGGAGACCCAGTACTTC
.	TRBJ2-5	.	TRBV19	CASSFGGLTQETQYF	TGTGCCAGTAGTTTCGGGGGGCTAACCCAAGAGACCCAGTACTTC
TRBD2	TRBJ2-1	.	TRBV4-3	CASSQTLAGVSKAFF	TGCGCCAGCAGCCAAACACTAGCGGGGGTCTCTAAGGCGTTCTTC
.	TRBJ2-1	.	TRBV7-2	CASSLRYNEQFF	TGTGCCAGCAGCTTACGGTACAATGAGCAGTTCTTC
TRBD2	TRBJ2-3	.	TRBV3-1/TRBV3-2	CASSLLAGITDTQYF	TGTGCCAGCAGTCTTCTAGCGGGGATCACAGATACGCAGTATTTT
.	TRBJ1-1	once	TRBV2	CASCLRENTEAFF	TGTGCCAGCTGCCTCAGGGAGAACACTGAAGCTTTCTTT
TRBD2	TRBJ2-1	.	TRBV5-1	CASSITSGTNEQFF	TGCGCCAGCAGCATTACTAGCGGGACCAATGAGCAGTTCTTC
.	TRBJ2-7	once	TRBV24-1	CATSASGTSGQYF	TGTGCCACCAGTGCCTCCGGGACATCGGGGCAGTACTTC
.	TRBJ1-1	once	TRBV18	CASSRLEGPEAFF	TGTGCCAGCTCACGACTAGAGGGCCCTGAAGCTTTCTTT
.	TRBJ2-7	once	TRBV28	CASSSTGRGSYEQYF	TGTGCCAGCAGTTCGACAGGCCGGGGCTCCTACGAGCAGTACTTC
.	TRBJ2-2	.	TRBV24-1	CAPPRVSGELFF	TGTGCCCCGCCCCGCGTTTCAGGGGAGCTGTTTTTT